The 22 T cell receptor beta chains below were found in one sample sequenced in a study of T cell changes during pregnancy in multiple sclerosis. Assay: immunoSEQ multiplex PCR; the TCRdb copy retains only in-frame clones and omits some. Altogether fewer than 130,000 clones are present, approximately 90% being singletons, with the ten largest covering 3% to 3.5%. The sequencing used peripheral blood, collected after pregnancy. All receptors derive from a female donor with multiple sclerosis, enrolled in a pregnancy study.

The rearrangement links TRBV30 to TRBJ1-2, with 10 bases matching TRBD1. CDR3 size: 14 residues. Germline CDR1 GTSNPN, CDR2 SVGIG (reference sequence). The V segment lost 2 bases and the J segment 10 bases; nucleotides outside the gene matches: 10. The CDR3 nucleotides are TGTGCCTGGAGTCACCGGGACAGGGGTATCGCCTACACCTTC. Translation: CAWSHRDRGIAYTF.

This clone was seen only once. The CDR3 DNA is TGTGCCAGCCGAAGTGGATTCGGGGGCACAGATACGCAGTATTTT. This translates into CASRSGFGGTDTQYF. V and J are TRBV27 and TRBJ2-3; possibly TRBD2 for D (5 bases). CDR1 is MNHEY and CDR2 is SMNVEV in the germline V gene (reference sequence). This CDR3 has 15 amino acids. The V gene lost 8 bases and the J gene lost 1 base, with 16 bases spanning the gap.

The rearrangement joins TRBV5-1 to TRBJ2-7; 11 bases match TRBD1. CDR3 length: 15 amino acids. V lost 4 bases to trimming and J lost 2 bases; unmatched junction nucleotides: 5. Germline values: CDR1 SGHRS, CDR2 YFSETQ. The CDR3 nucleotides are TGCGCCAGCAGCCCGGGGACAGGGGGAACCTACGAGCAGTACTTC. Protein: CASSPGTGGTYEQYF.

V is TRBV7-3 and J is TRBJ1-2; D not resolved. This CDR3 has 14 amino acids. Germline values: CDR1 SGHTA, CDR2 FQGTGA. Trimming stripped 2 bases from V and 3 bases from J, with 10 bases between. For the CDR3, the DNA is TGTGCCAGCAGCTTATCAGAATTGGACTATGGCTACACCTTC. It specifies CASSLSELDYGYTF.

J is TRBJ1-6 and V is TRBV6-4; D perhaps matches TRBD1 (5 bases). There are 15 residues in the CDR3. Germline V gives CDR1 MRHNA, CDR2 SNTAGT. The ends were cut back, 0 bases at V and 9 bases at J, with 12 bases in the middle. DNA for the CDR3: TGTGCCAGCAGTGACTCGTCGGGGGTCGGTTCACCCCTCCACTTT. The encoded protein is CASSDSSGVGSPLHF.

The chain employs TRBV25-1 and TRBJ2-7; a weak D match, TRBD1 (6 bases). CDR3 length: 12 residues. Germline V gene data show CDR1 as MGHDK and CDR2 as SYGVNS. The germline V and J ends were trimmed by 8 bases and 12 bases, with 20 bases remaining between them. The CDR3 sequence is CASPGTSSRGYF. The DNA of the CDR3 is TGTGCCAGCCCCGGGACATCCTCCCGGGGGTACTTC.

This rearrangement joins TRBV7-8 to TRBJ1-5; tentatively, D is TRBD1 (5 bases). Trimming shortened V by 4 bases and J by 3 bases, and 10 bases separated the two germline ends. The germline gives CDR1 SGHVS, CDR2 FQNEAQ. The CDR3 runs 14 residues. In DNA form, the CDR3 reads TGTGCCAGCAGCTCGCGGGACCTCAATCAGCCCCAGCATTTT. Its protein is CASSSRDLNQPQHF.

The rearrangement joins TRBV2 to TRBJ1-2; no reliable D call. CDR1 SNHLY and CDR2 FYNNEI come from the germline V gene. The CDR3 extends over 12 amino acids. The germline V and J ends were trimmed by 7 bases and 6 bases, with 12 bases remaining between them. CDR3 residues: CASIGGVDGYTF. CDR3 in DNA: TGTGCCAGCATCGGCGGGGTGGATGGCTACACCTTC.

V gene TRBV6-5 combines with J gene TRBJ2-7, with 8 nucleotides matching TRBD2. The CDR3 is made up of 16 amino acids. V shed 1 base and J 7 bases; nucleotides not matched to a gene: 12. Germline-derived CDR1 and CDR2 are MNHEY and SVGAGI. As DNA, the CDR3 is TGTGCCAGCAGTTACTTAAATCCGACACTAGCGGTGGAGCAGTACTTC. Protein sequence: CASSYLNPTLAVEQYF.

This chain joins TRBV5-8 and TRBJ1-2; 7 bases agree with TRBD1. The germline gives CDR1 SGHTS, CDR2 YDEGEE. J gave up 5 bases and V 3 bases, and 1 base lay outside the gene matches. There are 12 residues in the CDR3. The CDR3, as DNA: TGTGCCAGCAGCTCCAGGGGGTATGGCTACACCTTC. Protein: CASSSRGYGYTF.

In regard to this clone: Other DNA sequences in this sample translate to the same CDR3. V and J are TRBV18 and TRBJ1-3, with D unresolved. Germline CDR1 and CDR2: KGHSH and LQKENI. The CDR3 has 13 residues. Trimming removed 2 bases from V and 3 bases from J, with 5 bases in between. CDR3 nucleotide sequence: TGTGCCAGCTCACCAACTGGTGGAAACACCATATATTTT. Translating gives CASSPTGGNTIYF. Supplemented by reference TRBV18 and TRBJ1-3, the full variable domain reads NAGVMQNPRHLVRRRGQEARLRCSPMKGHSHVYWYRQLPEEGLKFMVYLQKENIIDESGMPKERFSAEFPKEGPSILRIQQVVRGDSAAYFCASSPTGGNTIYFGEGSWLTVV.

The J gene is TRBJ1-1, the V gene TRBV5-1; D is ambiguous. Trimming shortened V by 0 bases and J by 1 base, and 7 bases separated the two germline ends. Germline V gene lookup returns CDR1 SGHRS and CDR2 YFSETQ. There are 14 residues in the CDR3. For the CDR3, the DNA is TGCGCCAGCAGCTTGGAACAGCCGAACACTGAAGCTTTCTTT. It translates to CASSLEQPNTEAFF.

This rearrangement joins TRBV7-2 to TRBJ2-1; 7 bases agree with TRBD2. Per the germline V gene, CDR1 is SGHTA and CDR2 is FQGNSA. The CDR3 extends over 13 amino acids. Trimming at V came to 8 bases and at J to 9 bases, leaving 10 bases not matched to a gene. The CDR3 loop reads CASVWSAGLEQFF. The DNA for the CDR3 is TGTGCCAGCGTATGGTCAGCGGGGCTTGAGCAGTTCTTC.

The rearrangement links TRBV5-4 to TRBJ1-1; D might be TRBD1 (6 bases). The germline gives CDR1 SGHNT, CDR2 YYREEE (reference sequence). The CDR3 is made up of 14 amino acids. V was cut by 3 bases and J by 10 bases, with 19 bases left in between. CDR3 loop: CASSSRGGGVPAFF. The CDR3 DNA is TGTGCCAGCAGCTCCCGGGGAGGGGGTGTCCCAGCTTTCTTT. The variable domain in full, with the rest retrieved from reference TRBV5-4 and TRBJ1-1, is ETGVTQSPTHLIKTRGQQVTLRCSSQSGHNTVSWYQQALGQGPQFIFQYYREEENGRGNFPPRFSGLQFPNYSSELNVNALELDDSALYLCASSSRGGGVPAFFGQGTRLTVV.

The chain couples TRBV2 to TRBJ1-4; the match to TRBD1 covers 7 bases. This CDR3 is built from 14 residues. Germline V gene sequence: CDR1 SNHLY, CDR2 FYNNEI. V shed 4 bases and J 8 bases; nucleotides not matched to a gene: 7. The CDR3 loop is CASSGQGVGEKLFF. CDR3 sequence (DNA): TGTGCCAGCAGTGGACAGGGTGTTGGGGAAAAACTGTTTTTT.

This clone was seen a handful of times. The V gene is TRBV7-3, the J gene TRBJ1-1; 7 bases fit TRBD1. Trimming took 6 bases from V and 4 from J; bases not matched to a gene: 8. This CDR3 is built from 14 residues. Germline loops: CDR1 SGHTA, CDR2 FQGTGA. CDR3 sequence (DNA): TGTGCCAGCAGTTCAAGACAGGGTCTCACTGAAGCTTTCTTT. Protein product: CASSSRQGLTEAFF. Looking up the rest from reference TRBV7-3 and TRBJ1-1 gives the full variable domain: GAGVSQTPSNKVTEKGKYVELRCDPISGHTALYWYRQSLGQGPEFLIYFQGTGAADDSGLPNDRFFAVRPEGSVSTLKIQRTERGDSAVYLCASSSRQGLTEAFFGQGTRLTVV.

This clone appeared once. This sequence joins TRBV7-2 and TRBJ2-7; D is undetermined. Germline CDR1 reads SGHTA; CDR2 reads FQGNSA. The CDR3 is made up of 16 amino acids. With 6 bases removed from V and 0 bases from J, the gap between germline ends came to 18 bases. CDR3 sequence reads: CASSFFRDSYSYEQYF. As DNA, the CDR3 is TGTGCCAGCAGTTTCTTTCGAGACTCCTACTCCTACGAGCAGTACTTC. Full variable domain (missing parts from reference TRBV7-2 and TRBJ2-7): GAGVSQSPSNKVTEKGKDVELRCDPISGHTALYWYRQSLGQGLEFLIYFQGNSAPDKSGLPSDRFSAERTGGSVSTLTIQRTQQEDSAVYLCASSFFRDSYSYEQYFGPGTRLTVT.

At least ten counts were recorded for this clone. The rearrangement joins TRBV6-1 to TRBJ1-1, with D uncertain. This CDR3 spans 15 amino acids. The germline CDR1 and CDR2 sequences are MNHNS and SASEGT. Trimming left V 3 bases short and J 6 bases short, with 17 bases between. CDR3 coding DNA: TGTGCCAGCAGTGAGGCGGGAGGTGGTGTGCCTGAAGCTTTCTTT. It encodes CASSEAGGGVPEAFF.

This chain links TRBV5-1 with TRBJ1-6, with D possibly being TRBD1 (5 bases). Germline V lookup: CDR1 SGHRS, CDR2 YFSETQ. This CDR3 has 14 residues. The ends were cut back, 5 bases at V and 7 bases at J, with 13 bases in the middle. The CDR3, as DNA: TGCGCCAGCAGTTTCTGGGGCGACAATTCACCCCTCCACTTT. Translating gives CASSFWGDNSPLHF.

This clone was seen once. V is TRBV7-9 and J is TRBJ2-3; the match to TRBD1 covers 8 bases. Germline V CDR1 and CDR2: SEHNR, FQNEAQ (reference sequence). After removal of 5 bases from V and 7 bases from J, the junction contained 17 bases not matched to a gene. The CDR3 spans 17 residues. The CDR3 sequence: CASSGETGTGPIHTQYF. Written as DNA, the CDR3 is TGTGCCAGCAGCGGAGAGACCGGGACAGGACCAATTCATACGCAGTATTTT. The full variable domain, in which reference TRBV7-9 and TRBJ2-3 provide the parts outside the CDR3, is DTGVSQNPRHKITKRGQNVTFRCDPISEHNRLYWYRQTLGQGPEFLTYFQNEAQLEKSRLLSDRFSAERPKGSFSTLEIQRTEQGDSAMYLCASSGETGTGPIHTQYFGPGTRLTVL.

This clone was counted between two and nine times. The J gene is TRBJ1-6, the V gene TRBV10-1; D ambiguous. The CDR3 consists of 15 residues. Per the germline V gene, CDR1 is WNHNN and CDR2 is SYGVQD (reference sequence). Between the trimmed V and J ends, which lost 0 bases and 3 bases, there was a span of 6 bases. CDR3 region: CASSESTGYNSPLHF. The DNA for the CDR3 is TGCGCCAGCAGTGAGTCGACGGGCTATAATTCACCCCTCCACTTT.

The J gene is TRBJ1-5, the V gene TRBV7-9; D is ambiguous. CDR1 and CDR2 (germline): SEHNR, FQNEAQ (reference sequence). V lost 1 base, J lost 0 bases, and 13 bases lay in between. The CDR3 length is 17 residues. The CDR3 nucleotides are TGTGCCAGCAGCTTAGGATTGTCGGGTCTTAGCAATCAGCCCCAGCATTTT. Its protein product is CASSLGLSGLSNQPQHF.